These T cell receptor beta chains were read from a single sample in a study of beta chain features in type 1 diabetes. TCRdb keeps only in-frame clones here, not all; method: immunoSEQ multiplex PCR. The sample holds 640,000 or so clones; 10% to 15% are singletons and the top ten take 0.02% to 0.025%. The specimen was naive CD4+ T cells from blood. The receptors come from a man aged 18 to 30 with type 1 diabetes. Both conserved end residues are part of each CDR3. The order of the fields is clone size, V gene, J gene, CDR3 protein. A row's size may be missing; if present it is once, few, many or a size class.

few,TRBV11-3,TRBJ1-1,CASRSMTGYNTEAFF
few,TRBV21-1,TRBJ2-1,CASSPPHQTGCSYNEQFF
.,TRBV27,TRBJ1-2,CASSLNRDNYGYTF
few,TRBV9,TRBJ2-5,CASSPGGETQYF
few,TRBV5-4,TRBJ1-2,CATTLPGLGRDGYTF
.,TRBV29-1,TRBJ2-5,CSLKGGRETQYF
.,TRBV29-1,TRBJ2-2,CSVDPSNTGELFF
few,TRBV4-1,TRBJ2-3,CASSPGQYTDTQYF
few,TRBV7-7,TRBJ2-1,CASSLQGEGEQFF
few,TRBV6-5,TRBJ2-5,CASRDSQETQYF
.,TRBV19,TRBJ2-6,CASLLRSGANVLTF
.,TRBV9,.,CASSTGQGGIYEQYF
few,TRBV2,TRBJ2-1,CASSRTSGGYNEQFF
.,TRBV5-4,TRBJ1-6,CASSQGDLPNSPLHF
.,TRBV7-9,TRBJ2-3,CASSFGTFSTDTQYF
.,TRBV7-8,TRBJ2-7,CASSLGQGIYEQYF
many,TRBV28,TRBJ2-1,CASSGARDSYNEQFF
few,TRBV19,TRBJ2-2,CASSIDGGNTGELFF
few,TRBV6-1,TRBJ2-3,CASSEASGADTQYF
.,TRBV5-1,TRBJ2-7,CASSLNAGTAYEQYF
few,TRBV6-6,TRBJ1-1,CASSYRPTGTEAFF
few,TRBV19,TRBJ2-5,CASSIRRGQETQYF
.,TRBV27,TRBJ2-3,CASSQVGRTDTQYF
few,TRBV11-2,TRBJ2-1,CASSMNLDEQFF
.,TRBV7-8,TRBJ2-3,CASSRGERSTDTQYF
.,TRBV5-4,TRBJ2-1,CASSTPTGTGSNEQFF
.,TRBV6-1,TRBJ2-1,CASSDRLAGGPDEQFF
few,TRBV2,TRBJ2-5,CASSEARRETQYF
.,TRBV30,TRBJ2-2,CAWSLGGDGELFF
few,TRBV30,TRBJ1-2,CAWSVYDGYTF
.,TRBV7-6,TRBJ1-2,CASSTRTGKGTF
few,TRBV4-1,TRBJ1-2,CASSQDSTAPAYGYTF
few,TRBV25-1,TRBJ2-1,CASVGLAGGTYNEQFF
.,TRBV7-6,TRBJ2-3,CASSLALGSSTDTQYF
.,TRBV18,TRBJ1-5,CASSQEYSNQPQHF
.,TRBV5-6,TRBJ2-5,CASSLRQYQETQYF
.,TRBV5-1,TRBJ2-1,CASSLGREQFF
few,TRBV10-3,TRBJ2-3,CAISERQGLSTDTQYF
few,TRBV7-9,TRBJ1-1,CASSRVTTTEAFF
.,TRBV5-1,TRBJ2-1,CASSLVATADEQFF
few,TRBV5-6,TRBJ1-4,CASSSYRDSAELFF
.,TRBV4-1,TRBJ2-7,CASSPWTGSYEQYF
few,TRBV2,TRBJ2-7,CAGSQGVYEQYF
.,TRBV30,TRBJ1-2,CAWSVATEGYTF
.,TRBV21-1,TRBJ2-1,CASSFRWGYNEQFF
.,TRBV10-3,TRBJ1-2,CAITGVGGKLGYTF
.,TRBV28,TRBJ1-6,CASSFGSSPLHF
few,TRBV30,TRBJ1-1,CACQGGWGTEAFF
.,TRBV30,TRBJ1-1,CAWSVRGNTEAFF
few,TRBV7-2,TRBJ2-7,CASSLGESSYEQYF
.,TRBV29-1,TRBJ1-1,CSGREGANTEAFF